Shown below are 18 T cell receptor beta chains from a single sample sequenced in a study of T cell responses to AZD1222 COVID-19 vaccine. Sequencing used immunoSEQ multiplex PCR; TCRdb keeps in-frame clones, though not all of them. This table holds some 150,000 clones, around 89% found once. This sample comprised peripheral blood, obtained 28 days after the second AZD1222 dose. These receptors originate from an adult who received the AZD1222 COVID-19 vaccine.

V and J are TRBV10-3 and TRBJ2-7; TRBD2 aligns across 11 bases. V lost 5 bases and J lost 0; bases outside the gene matches: 0. The CDR3 covers 14 residues. CDR1 is ENHRY, CDR2 SYGVKD, per germline. The CDR3 nucleotides are TGTGCCATCAGTACTAGCGGGGGCTCCTACGAGCAGTACTTC. It specifies CAISTSGGSYEQYF.

V gene TRBV4-2 combines with J gene TRBJ2-1, with no clear D. V lost 0 bases and J lost 11, with 17 bases in between. CDR3 length: 15 residues. The germline CDR1 and CDR2 sequences are LGHNA and YNFKEQ. This CDR3 reads CASSQEGSERRKQFF. The CDR3 coding sequence is TGTGCCAGCAGCCAAGAAGGTTCCGAGCGAAGGAAGCAGTTCTTC.

This chain uses TRBV5-1 with TRBJ1-2, with a weak D call TRBD1 (5 bases). Germline V gene sequence: CDR1 SGHRS, CDR2 YFSETQ. Trimming shortened V by 4 bases and J by 8 bases, and 15 bases separated the two germline ends. CDR3 length: 13 amino acids. CDR3 in amino acids: CASSRGYGEGYTF. CDR3 DNA: TGCGCCAGCAGCAGGGGATACGGTGAAGGCTACACCTTC.

The chain carries TRBV19 and TRBJ1-2; TRBD1 is a possible D gene (6 bases). The CDR3 length is 15 residues. In germline, CDR1 is LNHDA, CDR2 SQIVND (reference sequence). V lost 5 bases and J 8 bases, leaving 21 bases between the germline ends. The CDR3 reads CASSSGPDSSVGYTF. Written as DNA, the CDR3 is TGTGCCAGTAGTTCTGGGCCGGACAGTTCCGTAGGCTACACCTTC.

A single count supports this clone. The V gene is TRBV6-5, the J gene TRBJ1-1; D is possibly TRBD1 (5 bases). This CDR3 has 14 residues. Germline V lookup: CDR1 MNHEY, CDR2 SVGAGI. Trimming stripped 0 bases from V and 3 bases from J, with 8 bases between. The CDR3 nucleotides read TGTGCCAGCAGTTACTCGGGGGAATACACTGAAGCTTTCTTT. Its translation is CASSYSGEYTEAFF.

This sequence joins TRBV19 and TRBJ1-4; the match to TRBD1 covers 10 bases. J was trimmed by 8 bases and V by 5 bases; bases with no gene match: 8. Germline V CDR1 and CDR2: LNHDA, SQIVND (reference sequence). The CDR3 extends over 15 amino acids. CDR3 DNA sequence: TGTGCCAGTAGTGTAATGAGGACAGGGGGGGAAAAACTGTTTTTT. This translates into CASSVMRTGGEKLFF.

The chain has TRBV18 and TRBJ1-1; D is ambiguous. Germline CDR1 reads KGHSH; CDR2 reads LQKENI. The CDR3 runs to 14 residues. V was clipped by 2 bases and J by 0 bases, with 7 bases between them. CDR3 bases: TGTGCCAGCTCACCAAAGGGCATGAACACTGAAGCTTTCTTT. Protein product: CASSPKGMNTEAFF. The whole variable domain, filled in from reference TRBV18 and TRBJ1-1, reads NAGVMQNPRHLVRRRGQEARLRCSPMKGHSHVYWYRQLPEEGLKFMVYLQKENIIDESGMPKERFSAEFPKEGPSILRIQQVVRGDSAAYFCASSPKGMNTEAFFGQGTRLTVV.

This clone occurred a few times. The gene calls are TRBV2 and TRBJ1-5; D gene unclear. V gave up 4 bases and J gave up 2 bases, with 9 bases separating them. The CDR3 covers 14 residues. Germline CDR1 is SNHLY and CDR2 is FYNNEI. CDR3 sequence (DNA): TGTGCCAGCAGTGCGGCGAGTGGCAATCAGCCCCAGCATTTT. This gives the protein CASSAASGNQPQHF.

The gene calls are TRBV27 and TRBJ2-1; D unclear. The ends were cut back, 5 bases at V and 4 bases at J, with 9 bases in the middle. Germline CDR1 reads MNHEY; CDR2 reads SMNVEV (reference sequence). CDR3 length: 13 residues. This CDR3 is CASSPAIYNEQFF. The CDR3 DNA reads as TGTGCCAGCAGTCCCGCCATTTACAATGAGCAGTTCTTC.

In this sample, this clone turned up once. Written as DNA, the CDR3 is TGCAGTGCTAGTGGCCAGGGGGGGACCTCCTACGAGCAGTACTTC. Protein product: CSASGQGGTSYEQYF. The J gene is TRBJ2-7, the V gene TRBV20-1, with D perhaps matching TRBD1 or TRBD2 (7 bases each). Germline V CDR1 and CDR2: DFQATT, SNEGSKA (reference sequence). Trimming pared 3 bases from V and 0 bases from J, leaving 15 bases between. The CDR3 totals 15 residues.

V gene TRBV12-3 or TRBV12-4 combines with J gene TRBJ1-1; D might be TRBD1 (5 bases). The CDR3 length is 11 residues. Trimming took off 8 bases at V and 7 bases at J, with 11 bases between the two ends. The CDR3 nucleotides are TGTGCCAGCGTGGGGGGGATTGAAGCTTTCTTT. Its translation is CASVGGIEAFF.

The chain recombines TRBV5-1 with TRBJ1-1; no firm D call. Germline V gene sequence: CDR1 SGHRS, CDR2 YFSETQ. The CDR3 contains 11 residues. The V end was cut by 7 bases, the J end by 7 bases, with 11 bases between. The chain's CDR3 is CASVAGGEAFF. The CDR3 DNA sequence: TGCGCCAGCGTGGCAGGCGGTGAAGCTTTCTTT. Together with reference TRBV5-1 and TRBJ1-1, the CDR3 gives the full variable domain: KAGVTQTPRYLIKTRGQQVTLSCSPISGHRSVSWYQQTPGQGLQFLFEYFSETQRNKGNFPGRFSGRQFSNSRSEMNVSTLELGDSALYLCASVAGGEAFFGQGTRLTVV.

The rearrangement joins TRBV6-5 to TRBJ1-2; a possible D gene is TRBD1 (6 bases). V gave up 2 bases and J gave up 4 bases, with 14 bases separating them. This CDR3 contains 15 residues. Germline-derived CDR1 and CDR2 are MNHEY and SVGAGI. The CDR3: CASSYRVRGGYGYTF. CDR3 in DNA: TGTGCCAGCAGTTACCGGGTTAGGGGGGGCTATGGCTACACCTTC.

The CDR3 is CASSQEGRSNTEAFF. Written as DNA, the CDR3 is TGCGCCAGCAGCCAAGAAGGACGGTCGAACACTGAAGCTTTCTTT. This sequence joins TRBV4-1 and TRBJ1-1; D is unclear. The germline V gene encodes CDR1 MGHRA and CDR2 YSYEKL. The CDR3 is 15 residues long. Trimming shortened V by 0 bases and J by 1 base, and 9 bases separated the two germline ends.

V is TRBV4-1 and J is TRBJ2-3; 11 nucleotides line up with TRBD2. Trimming took 0 bases from V and 7 from J; bases not matched to a gene: 9. CDR1 is MGHRA and CDR2 is YSYEKL in the germline V gene. The CDR3 totals 17 residues. In nucleotides, the CDR3 is TGCGCCAGCAGCCAAGATGGAACTAGCGGGGGCTGGAATACGCAGTATTTT. Translated, it gives CASSQDGTSGGWNTQYF.

The chain has TRBV30 and TRBJ1-5, with no clear D. Germline V lookup: CDR1 GTSNPN, CDR2 SVGIG (reference sequence). Trimming shortened V by 4 bases and J by 4 bases, and 11 bases separated the two germline ends. The CDR3 extends over 13 amino acids. CDR3: CAWTVGGNQPQHF. The CDR3 bases are TGTGCCTGGACTGTAGGTGGGAATCAGCCCCAGCATTTT.

V usage is TRBV6-5 and J usage is TRBJ1-2; D ambiguous. CDR1 MNHEY and CDR2 SVGAGI come from the germline V gene. This CDR3 has 13 amino acids. Trimming left V 5 bases short and J 5 bases short, with 12 bases between. Here the CDR3 DNA reads TGTGCCAGCAGTCCACTAGACTGGTATGGCTACACCTTC. This encodes CASSPLDWYGYTF.

The rearrangement links TRBV5-1 to TRBJ1-2; no definite D call. V was cut by 0 bases and J by 5 bases, with 8 bases left in between. Germline CDR1 and CDR2: SGHRS and YFSETQ. CDR3 size: 13 residues. The DNA of the CDR3 is TGCGCCAGCAGCTTGGGGACTGAATATGGCTACACCTTC. It codes for CASSLGTEYGYTF.